This TCR beta chain originates from a study of blood T cell repertoires in COVID-19. Study overall: PBMCs, B-cell-depleted T cells, or T cells were the source of the cDNA or gDNA that made up the material.

In its sample, this clone was seen once. Trimming left V 1 base short and J 4 bases short, with 8 bases between. This CDR3 region has 14 residues. From germline, CDR1 is SGHTA and CDR2 FQGNSA. Original handling: Reference gene primer amplification yielded estimated nucleated cell counts. This table comes from immunoSEQ multiplex PCR, and its TCRdb copy is limited to in-frame clones, with some not included. The V and J calls and clone size are taken from that table; D and trimming were inferred from the DNA. Of under 200,000 clones in the sample, around 85% were seen once. The clonotype was recovered from a woman of 80 years or more with acute or convalescent COVID-19. The rearrangement joins TRBV7-2 to TRBJ1-5, with unresolved D. The specimen sequenced was peripheral blood. CDR3 region: CASSLGPRNQPQHF. The DNA of the CDR3 is TGTGCCAGCAGCTTAGGCCCGAGGAATCAGCCCCAGCATTTT.